These T cell receptor beta chains were read from a single sample in a study of post-analysis software for immune sequencing data. TCRdb reprocessed the PCR reads with MiXCR, giving one entry per CDR3 protein. The data contain over 250,000 distinct CDR3 sequences, 35% to 40% of them singletons. The specimen sequenced was blood. These receptors all stem from a girl aged 5 to 17 with multiple sclerosis. The CDR3 runs from the conserved cysteine through the conserved F or W. Fields, in order: D gene, J gene, V gene, clone size, CDR3 DNA, CDR3 protein. A D gene is named only where the DNA matches it firmly. Only part of the rows carry a size: once, few, many, or a class if the clone is expanded.

D gene: TRBD2; J gene: TRBJ2-1; V gene: TRBV10-3; clone size: -; CDR3 DNA: TGTGCCATCAGTGTGTCGCCGGCGGGAGTCAGTGAGCAGTTCTTC; CDR3 protein: CAISVSPAGVSEQFF
D gene: TRBD1; J gene: TRBJ1-2; V gene: TRBV4-3; clone size: -; CDR3 DNA: TGCGCCAGCAGCCAAGATCGAGGACAGGGTTATGGCTACACCTTC; CDR3 protein: CASSQDRGQGYGYTF
D gene: -; J gene: TRBJ2-1; V gene: TRBV15; clone size: many; CDR3 DNA: TGTGCCACCAGCCTCCGGTCTTTAGGCCATTATGAGCAGTTCTTC; CDR3 protein: CATSLRSLGHYEQFF
D gene: TRBD1; J gene: TRBJ1-1; V gene: TRBV5-1; clone size: many; CDR3 DNA: TGCGCCAGCAGCTTGGAGGACAGGGGTACTGAAGCTTTCTTT; CDR3 protein: CASSLEDRGTEAFF
D gene: -; J gene: TRBJ2-3; V gene: TRBV12-3/TRBV12-4; clone size: -; CDR3 DNA: TGTGCCAGCAGTTCAATGGGGGAAGATGCGCAGTATTTT; CDR3 protein: CASSSMGEDAQYF
D gene: TRBD1; J gene: TRBJ1-1; V gene: TRBV28; clone size: many; CDR3 DNA: TGTGCCAGCAGTCATCGGGACAGCAACACTGAAGCTTTCTTT; CDR3 protein: CASSHRDSNTEAFF
D gene: -; J gene: TRBJ2-7; V gene: TRBV2; clone size: -; CDR3 DNA: TGTGCCAGCAGTGCCAGCCTTAGGACACCTCATCCGTACTTC; CDR3 protein: CASSASLRTPHPYF
D gene: TRBD2; J gene: TRBJ2-2; V gene: TRBV12-3/TRBV12-4; clone size: -; CDR3 DNA: TGTGCCAGCAGTTCGGGAGCGGGAGACACCGGGGAGCTGTTTTTT; CDR3 protein: CASSSGAGDTGELFF
D gene: -; J gene: TRBJ2-5; V gene: TRBV18; clone size: many; CDR3 DNA: TGTGCCAGCTCACCGACGGGACTCCCGGCGGGGACCCAGTACTTC; CDR3 protein: CASSPTGLPAGTQYF
D gene: -; J gene: TRBJ2-1; V gene: TRBV20-1; clone size: many; CDR3 DNA: TGCAGTGCTAGACCAGGGCGGGACAACTACAATGAGCAGTTCTTC; CDR3 protein: CSARPGRDNYNEQFF
D gene: TRBD1; J gene: TRBJ1-2; V gene: TRBV30; clone size: -; CDR3 DNA: TGTGCCTGGAGGTTGACAGGGCAGGACTACACCTTC; CDR3 protein: CAWRLTGQDYTF
D gene: -; J gene: TRBJ1-2; V gene: TRBV12-3/TRBV12-4; clone size: many; CDR3 DNA: TGTGCCAGCAGTTTTCCCGAGGTCCCTGGCTACACCTTC; CDR3 protein: CASSFPEVPGYTF
D gene: -; J gene: TRBJ2-1; V gene: TRBV6-2/TRBV6-3; clone size: -; CDR3 DNA: TGTGCCAGCAGTTACTCAGACCGATACAATGAGCAGTTCTTC; CDR3 protein: CASSYSDRYNEQFF
D gene: TRBD1; J gene: TRBJ1-2; V gene: TRBV20-1; clone size: once; CDR3 DNA: TGCAGTGCCCCGGACAGGTCTGGGTTGGGCTACACCTTC; CDR3 protein: CSAPDRSGLGYTF
D gene: TRBD1; J gene: TRBJ2-1; V gene: TRBV28; clone size: many; CDR3 DNA: TGTGCCAGCAGTTACTACAGGGGGCCGGGGTCGGGGCAGTTCTTC; CDR3 protein: CASSYYRGPGSGQFF
D gene: -; J gene: TRBJ1-1; V gene: TRBV9; clone size: -; CDR3 DNA: TGTGCCAGCAGCGTAGCTATGATAGGCCACAATACTGAAGCTTTCTTT; CDR3 protein: CASSVAMIGHNTEAFF
D gene: TRBD1; J gene: TRBJ1-5; V gene: TRBV7-9; clone size: many; CDR3 DNA: TGTGCCAGCAGCCCGGGACAGGGGGGTCAGCCCCAGCATTTT; CDR3 protein: CASSPGQGGQPQHF
D gene: TRBD2; J gene: TRBJ2-3; V gene: TRBV9; clone size: -; CDR3 DNA: TGTGCCAGCAGCCCCCAAAGCGGGGGGTACCAAGGAACGCAGTATTTT; CDR3 protein: CASSPQSGGYQGTQYF
D gene: -; J gene: TRBJ2-1; V gene: TRBV20-1; clone size: -; CDR3 DNA: TGCAGTGCTTGGATTAGCGGAGAATGGAACTCCTACAATGAGCAGTTCTTC; CDR3 protein: CSAWISGEWNSYNEQFF
D gene: -; J gene: TRBJ1-4; V gene: TRBV19; clone size: -; CDR3 DNA: TGTGCCACTCGACAGGATGAAAAACTGTTTTTT; CDR3 protein: CATRQDEKLFF
D gene: TRBD1; J gene: TRBJ1-1; V gene: TRBV5-1; clone size: many; CDR3 DNA: TGCGCCAGCAGCTTGACCCAGGGGGCTGGTGAAGCTTTCTTT; CDR3 protein: CASSLTQGAGEAFF
D gene: -; J gene: TRBJ2-5; V gene: TRBV5-1; clone size: -; CDR3 DNA: TGCGCCAGCAGCGTCCAGGGAGCCCCCGAGACCCAGTACTTC; CDR3 protein: CASSVQGAPETQYF
D gene: -; J gene: TRBJ2-7; V gene: TRBV7-7; clone size: -; CDR3 DNA: TGTGCTAGCAGCTTAGACCTTAGCGGCGAGCAGTACTTC; CDR3 protein: CASSLDLSGEQYF
D gene: TRBD2; J gene: TRBJ2-3; V gene: TRBV20-1; clone size: many; CDR3 DNA: TGCAGTGCTAGAGACCGACTAGCGGGGGGGGCAGATACGCAGTATTTT; CDR3 protein: CSARDRLAGGADTQYF
D gene: -; J gene: TRBJ2-7; V gene: TRBV29-1; clone size: -; CDR3 DNA: TGCAACGTTCGGGTGGGGTGTCTTGAGCAGTACTTC; CDR3 protein: CNVRVGCLEQYF
D gene: TRBD2; J gene: TRBJ2-1; V gene: TRBV15; clone size: few; CDR3 DNA: TGTGCCACCAGCAGGGACGGGAGGTCCTACAATGAGCAGTTCTTC; CDR3 protein: CATSRDGRSYNEQFF
D gene: -; J gene: TRBJ2-4; V gene: TRBV7-2; clone size: many; CDR3 DNA: TGTGCCAGCAGCTTAGGGCAGCTAGCCAAAAACATTCAGTACTTC; CDR3 protein: CASSLGQLAKNIQYF
D gene: -; J gene: TRBJ1-1; V gene: TRBV6-5; clone size: -; CDR3 DNA: TGTGCCAGCAGTCCCCTAGGGGGGTACACTGAAGCTTTCTTT; CDR3 protein: CASSPLGGYTEAFF
D gene: TRBD1; J gene: TRBJ1-2; V gene: TRBV7-9; clone size: -; CDR3 DNA: TGTGCCAGCAGCCCGGGACAGGGGGCGCCGGATGGCTACACCTTC; CDR3 protein: CASSPGQGAPDGYTF
D gene: -; J gene: TRBJ2-3; V gene: TRBV12-3/TRBV12-4; clone size: few; CDR3 DNA: TGTGCCAGCCTGCCCGGGGCAGGCACAGATACGCAGTATTTT; CDR3 protein: CASLPGAGTDTQYF
D gene: -; J gene: TRBJ1-1; V gene: TRBV9; clone size: -; CDR3 DNA: TGTGCCAGCAGCGTAGGTAACATAAACACTGAAGCTTTCTTT; CDR3 protein: CASSVGNINTEAFF
D gene: TRBD1; J gene: TRBJ1-5; V gene: TRBV12-3/TRBV12-4; clone size: -; CDR3 DNA: TGTGCCAGCAGTTTCGGGACAGACAATCAGCCCCAGCATTTT; CDR3 protein: CASSFGTDNQPQHF
D gene: TRBD1; J gene: TRBJ1-2; V gene: TRBV15; clone size: -; CDR3 DNA: TGTGCCACCAGCAGAGATCCCGGACAGGGCTCTTATGGCTACACCTTC; CDR3 protein: CATSRDPGQGSYGYTF
D gene: TRBD1; J gene: TRBJ2-5; V gene: TRBV10-3; clone size: -; CDR3 DNA: TGTGCCATCAGTGACCCGGGACAGGGCGCGTCAGAGACCCAGTACTTC; CDR3 protein: CAISDPGQGASETQYF
D gene: -; J gene: TRBJ1-2; V gene: TRBV5-1; clone size: many; CDR3 DNA: TGCGCCAGCAGCTTGGAATTGGGGGTAGGTGCCCTGGAGCAATATGGCTACACCTTC; CDR3 protein: CASSLELGVGALEQYGYTF
D gene: -; J gene: TRBJ2-3; V gene: TRBV20-1; clone size: -; CDR3 DNA: TGCAGTGCTTCTCCCGTTCCGGCTAGCACAGATACGCAGTATTTT; CDR3 protein: CSASPVPASTDTQYF
D gene: -; J gene: TRBJ2-1; V gene: TRBV5-6; clone size: once; CDR3 DNA: TGTGCCAGCAGCCCCATGGAAGCCGAGCAGTTCTTC; CDR3 protein: CASSPMEAEQFF
D gene: -; J gene: TRBJ1-5; V gene: TRBV7-9; clone size: -; CDR3 DNA: TGTGCCAGCAGCACCGTCCGGGACGGGCGTTTCGGGCCCCAGCATTTT; CDR3 protein: CASSTVRDGRFGPQHF
D gene: TRBD1; J gene: TRBJ1-5; V gene: TRBV15; clone size: few; CDR3 DNA: TGTGCCACCAGCAGCGGGGACAGGCCCAATCAGCCCCAGCATTTT; CDR3 protein: CATSSGDRPNQPQHF
D gene: TRBD2; J gene: TRBJ2-3; V gene: TRBV20-1; clone size: few; CDR3 DNA: TGCAGTGCTAGACCCGCTAGCGGGGGGGCTGGCACAGATACGCAGTATTTT; CDR3 protein: CSARPASGGAGTDTQYF
D gene: -; J gene: TRBJ2-1; V gene: TRBV7-9; clone size: many; CDR3 DNA: TGTGCCAGCAGCTCCTGGGATGAGCAGTTCTTC; CDR3 protein: CASSSWDEQFF
D gene: TRBD2; J gene: TRBJ2-7; V gene: TRBV7-6; clone size: -; CDR3 DNA: TGTGCCAGCAGCCCAGGACTAGCGGGGTTGCTTAGGACCTACGAGCAGTACTTC; CDR3 protein: CASSPGLAGLLRTYEQYF